Below are 11 T cell receptor beta chains sequenced from a single sample in a study of blood T cell repertoires in COVID-19. Assay used: immunoSEQ multiplex PCR; TCRdb lists only in-frame clones, some missing. Here the sample spans hundreds of thousands of clones, just under 85% being singletons. Sequencing input: peripheral blood. The receptors here all came from a woman aged 45-65 years with active or convalescent COVID-19.

This sequence joins TRBV29-1 and TRBJ1-6, with D unclear. From germline, CDR1 is SQVTM and CDR2 ANQGSEA. V lost 7 bases to trimming and J lost 6 bases, with 10 bases between them. This CDR3 has 12 residues. The CDR3, as DNA: TGCAGCGCCGGAGAGGCTAATTCACCCCTCCACTTT. Protein sequence: CSAGEANSPLHF.

The gene calls are TRBV19 and TRBJ2-2; 10 bases map to TRBD1. The CDR3 has 16 residues. From germline, CDR1 is LNHDA and CDR2 SQIVND (reference sequence). The V gene end was trimmed by 3 bases and the J gene end by 7 bases; junction bases not matched to a gene: 8. Here the CDR3 DNA reads TGTGCCAGTAGTATTGACAGGGGGCATTTAGGCGGGGAGCTGTTTTTT. It translates to CASSIDRGHLGGELFF.

This clone is a singleton in its sample. The chain combines TRBV2 with TRBJ2-3; 15 positions match TRBD2. CDR1 is SNHLY, CDR2 FYNNEI, per germline. With 6 bases clipped from V and 1 base from J, the junction kept 8 bases outside the gene matches. CDR3 length: 18 amino acids. In nucleotides, the CDR3 is TGTGCCAGCAGGGGGACTAGCGGGAGGTCCGCGGGCACAGATACGCAGTATTTT. Amino acid sequence: CASRGTSGRSAGTDTQYF.

This clone was counted between two and nine times. The sample holds other DNA sequences that translate to the same CDR3. This sequence joins TRBV19 and TRBJ2-5, with a tentative D call TRBD1 (6 bases). Germline values: CDR1 LNHDA, CDR2 SQIVND (reference sequence). The CDR3 covers 15 residues. V was cut by 3 bases and J by 2 bases, with 13 bases left in between. CDR3 sequence reads: CASSMGARRQETQYF. Here the CDR3 DNA reads TGTGCCAGTAGTATGGGGGCCCGGAGGCAAGAGACCCAGTACTTC.

The chain has TRBV5-1 and TRBJ2-5, with 7 positions matching TRBD1. Germline values: CDR1 SGHRS, CDR2 YFSETQ. The CDR3 has 14 amino acids. Trimming at V came to 1 base and at J to 0 bases, leaving 0 bases not matched to a gene. The CDR3 DNA reads TGCGCCAGCAGCTTGACAGGGGACCAAGAGACCCAGTACTTC. It yields the protein CASSLTGDQETQYF.

The genes are TRBV4-1 and TRBJ2-7, with 14 bases fitting TRBD2. The CDR3 length is 17 residues. Germline V gives CDR1 MGHRA, CDR2 YSYEKL. V was clipped by 0 bases and J by 2 bases; unmatched bases: 3. CDR3 nucleotides: TGCGCCAGCAGCCAAGAAGGGACTAGCGGGGGAACCTACGAGCAGTACTTC. Translated: CASSQEGTSGGTYEQYF.

V and J are TRBV5-4 and TRBJ2-3; 7 nucleotides match TRBD2. V dropped 0 bases and J dropped 4; count of bases not matched to a gene: 2. CDR3 length equals 14 residues. Germline CDR1 and CDR2: SGHNT and YYREEE (reference sequence). In nucleotides, the CDR3 is TGTGCCAGCAGCTTGGCTAGCGGAGCAGATACGCAGTATTTT. Translated, it gives CASSLASGADTQYF.

The chain combines TRBV21-1 with TRBJ1-1; the table's D gene call, TRBD1, was not cross checked with the DNA. TRBV21-1 is tagged as a pseudogene. The CDR3 sequence is 13 residues long. As DNA, the CDR3 is TGTGCCAGCAGACGACAGCCCTACACTGAAGCTTTCTTT. This sequence encodes CASRRQPYTEAFF.

V is TRBV30 and J is TRBJ1-5; D call uncertain. Trimming took off 2 bases at V and 7 bases at J, with 15 bases between the two ends. Per the germline V gene, CDR1 is GTSNPN and CDR2 is SVGIG (reference sequence). The CDR3 is 14 amino acids. DNA of the CDR3: TGTGCCTGGAGTAAAGGCACCAGGATGCAGCCCCAGCATTTT. Translating gives CAWSKGTRMQPQHF.

The CDR3 DNA reads as TGTGCCAGCAGCTTTACAGGGCGGAATGAGCAGTTCTTC. Its protein is CASSFTGRNEQFF. The V and J genes are TRBV5-6 and TRBJ2-1, with D perhaps matching TRBD1 (6 bases). The V end lost 2 bases, the J end lost 7 bases, and 10 bases lay between the germline ends. In germline, CDR1 is SGHDT, CDR2 YYEEEE. The CDR3 sequence is 13 residues long.

The chain links TRBV5-6 to TRBJ1-1; D possibly corresponds to TRBD1 (6 bases). CDR1 is SGHDT, CDR2 YYEEEE, per germline. The V end lost 2 bases, the J end lost 3 bases, and 14 bases lay between the germline ends. The CDR3 consists of 15 residues. The CDR3 nucleotides are TGTGCCAGCAGCTTCCAGGACAGTCGAGACACTGAAGCTTTCTTT. It encodes CASSFQDSRDTEAFF.